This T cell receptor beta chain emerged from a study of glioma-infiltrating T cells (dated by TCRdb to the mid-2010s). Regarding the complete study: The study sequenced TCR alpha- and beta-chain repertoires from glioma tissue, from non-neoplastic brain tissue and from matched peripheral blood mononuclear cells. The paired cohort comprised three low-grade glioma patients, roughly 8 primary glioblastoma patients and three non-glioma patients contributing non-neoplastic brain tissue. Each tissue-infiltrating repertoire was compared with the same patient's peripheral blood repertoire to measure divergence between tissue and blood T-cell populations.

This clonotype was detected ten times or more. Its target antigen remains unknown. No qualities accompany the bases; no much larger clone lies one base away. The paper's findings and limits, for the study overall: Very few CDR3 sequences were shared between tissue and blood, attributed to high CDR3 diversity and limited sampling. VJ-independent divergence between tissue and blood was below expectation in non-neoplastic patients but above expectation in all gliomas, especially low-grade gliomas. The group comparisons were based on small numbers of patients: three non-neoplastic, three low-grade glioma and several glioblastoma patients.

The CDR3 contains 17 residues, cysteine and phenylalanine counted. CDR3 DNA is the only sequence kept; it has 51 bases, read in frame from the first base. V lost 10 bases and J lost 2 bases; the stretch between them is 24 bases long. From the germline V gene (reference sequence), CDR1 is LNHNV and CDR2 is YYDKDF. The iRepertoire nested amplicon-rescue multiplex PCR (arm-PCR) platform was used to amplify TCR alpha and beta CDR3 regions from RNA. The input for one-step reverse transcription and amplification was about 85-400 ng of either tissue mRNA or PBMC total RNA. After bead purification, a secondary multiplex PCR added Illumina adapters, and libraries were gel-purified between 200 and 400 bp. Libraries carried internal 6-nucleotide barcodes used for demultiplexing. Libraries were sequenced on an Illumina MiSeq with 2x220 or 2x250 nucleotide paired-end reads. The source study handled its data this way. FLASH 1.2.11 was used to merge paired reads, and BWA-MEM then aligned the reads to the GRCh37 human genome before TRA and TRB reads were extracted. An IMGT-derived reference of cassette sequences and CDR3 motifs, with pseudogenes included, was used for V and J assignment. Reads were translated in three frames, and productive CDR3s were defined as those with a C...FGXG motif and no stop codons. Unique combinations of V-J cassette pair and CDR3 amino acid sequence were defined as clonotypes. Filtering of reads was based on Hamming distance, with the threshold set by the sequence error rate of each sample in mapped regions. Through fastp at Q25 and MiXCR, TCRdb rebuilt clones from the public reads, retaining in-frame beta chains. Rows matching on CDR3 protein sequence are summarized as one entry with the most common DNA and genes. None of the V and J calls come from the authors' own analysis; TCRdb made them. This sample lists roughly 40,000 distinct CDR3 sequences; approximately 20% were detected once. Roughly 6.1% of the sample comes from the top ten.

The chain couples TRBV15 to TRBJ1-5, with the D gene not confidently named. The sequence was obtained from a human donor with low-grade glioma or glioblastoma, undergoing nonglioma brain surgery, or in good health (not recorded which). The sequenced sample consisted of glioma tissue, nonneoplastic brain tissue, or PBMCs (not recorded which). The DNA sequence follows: TGTGCCATCGCGGATTACCGACTGACCACGGGCAATCAGCCCCAGCATTTT. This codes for CAIADYRLTTGNQPQHF.